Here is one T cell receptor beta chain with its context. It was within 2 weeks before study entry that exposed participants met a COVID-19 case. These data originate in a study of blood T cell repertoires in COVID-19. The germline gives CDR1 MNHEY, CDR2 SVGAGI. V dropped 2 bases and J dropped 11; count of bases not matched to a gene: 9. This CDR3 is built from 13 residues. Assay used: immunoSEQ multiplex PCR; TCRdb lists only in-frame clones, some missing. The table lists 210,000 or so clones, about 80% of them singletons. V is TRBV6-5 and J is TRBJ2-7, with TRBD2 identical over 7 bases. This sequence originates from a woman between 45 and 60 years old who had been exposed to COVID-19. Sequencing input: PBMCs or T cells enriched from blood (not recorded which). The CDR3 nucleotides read TGTGCCAGCAGTTACCAGAGGGAGGGCCGAGAGTACTTC. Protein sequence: CASSYQREGREYF.